This TCR beta chain is drawn from a study of regulatory T cells in long-lasting Graves disease. Library construction for TCR beta used iRepertoire HTBI primers and Arm-PCR of CDR3 regions. As processed by the authors: The samples included 62 TRBV and around 15 TRBJ segments. MiXCR was run by TCRdb on the multiplex PCR reads, yielding one entry per CDR3 protein. TCRdb, not the original authors, processed these V and J calls. This sample has roughly 500,000 distinct CDR3 sequences, with roughly 21% found just once. V was pared by 5 bases and J by 4 bases, with 4 bases of the junction left unmatched. Germline loops: CDR1 SGHAT, CDR2 FQDESV (reference sequence). This CDR3 region has 14 residues. In the case of this clonotype: A read error is possible here, since a much larger clone lies one base away.

Time point defined: persistent/refractory GD, antithyroid drugs over 5 years with positive TRAb. Scientists built the TCR library using RNA that was extracted from PBMCs. A peripheral blood sample, around 8.6 milliliters in volume, was drawn into EDTA tubes. This chain connects TRBV11-1 to TRBJ2-2; 7 positions match TRBD2. The TCR comes from a female donor with Graves disease. Sequences were derived from peripheral blood mononuclear cells (PBMCs), sampled when the disease was refractory, from a patient treated with antithyroid drugs. Here the CDR3 reads CASSPSGTTGELFF. CDR3 sequence (DNA): TGTGCCAGCAGCCCCAGCGGGACCACCGGGGAGCTGTTTTTT.